The 14 T cell receptor beta chains given below trace back to one sample, sequenced in a study of beta chain features in type 1 diabetes. Every bit of the isolated RNA underwent reverse transcription, so sequencing read expressed TCRB transcripts. Method: immunoSEQ multiplex PCR; TCRdb's copy keeps in-frame clones and lacks some. The sample shows 810,000 or so clones, roughly 15% of them seen only once. Sequences were obtained from naive CD4+ T cells from blood. These TCRs come from a woman aged 18-29 years in good health.

The chain carries TRBV4-2 and TRBJ2-7; TRBD2 matches at 9 bases. CDR1 is LGHNA and CDR2 is YNFKEQ in the germline V gene. Trimming removed 0 bases from V and 6 bases from J; junction bases left unmatched: 6. The CDR3 sequence is 15 residues long. The CDR3 protein is CASSQDLAGVSEQYF. CDR3 nucleotides: TGTGCCAGCAGCCAAGATTTAGCGGGAGTCTCCGAGCAGTACTTC.

This clone was picked up a small number of times. The V gene is TRBV28, the J gene TRBJ2-5, with D possibly matching TRBD2 (6 bases). Trimming removed 8 bases from V and 1 base from J, with 8 bases in between. The germline gives CDR1 MDHEN, CDR2 SYDVKM. The CDR3 has 12 amino acids. CDR3 sequence: CASCGTQETQYF. CDR3 in DNA: TGTGCCAGCTGCGGGACCCAAGAGACCCAGTACTTC.

The rearrangement links TRBV28 to TRBJ1-2; 10 bases map to TRBD1. The length of the CDR3 is 15 residues. The V segment lost 8 bases and the J segment 6 bases; nucleotides outside the gene matches: 12. Germline loops: CDR1 MDHEN, CDR2 SYDVKM. CDR3: CASSSAGQGMDGYTF. CDR3 sequence (DNA): TGTGCCAGCTCAAGCGCGGGACAGGGGATGGATGGCTACACCTTC.

V usage is TRBV18 and J usage is TRBJ2-5, with a weak D call TRBD2 (5 bases). V was pared by 4 bases and J by 3 bases, with 9 bases between. Per germline, CDR1 KGHSH and CDR2 LQKENI. The CDR3 totals 13 residues. Here the CDR3 DNA reads TGTGCCAGCTCACTCCTCGGGGAAGAGACCCAGTACTTC. Protein product: CASSLLGEETQYF.

In regard to this clone: Other DNA variants within this sample encode the same CDR3. This rearrangement joins TRBV7-3 to TRBJ2-1; D gene ambiguous. The CDR3 contains 13 residues. Trimming removed 2 bases from V and 3 bases from J, with 5 bases in between. Germline V gene lookup returns CDR1 SGHTA and CDR2 FQGTGA. CDR3 DNA sequence: TGTGCCAGCAGCTTAGGCCACTACAATGAGCAGTTCTTC. This encodes CASSLGHYNEQFF.

V gene TRBV10-3 combines with J gene TRBJ2-3; 11 positions agree with TRBD2. The CDR3 has 15 residues. The ends lost 7 bases at V and 10 bases at J; junction bases unmatched: 13. The germline V gene encodes CDR1 ENHRY and CDR2 SYGVKD. DNA for the CDR3: TGTGCCATCACCCACGGGACTAGCGGATTTGAAGCGCAGTATTTT. It translates to CAITHGTSGFEAQYF.

The table lists this clone with a few counts. This chain connects TRBV5-4 to TRBJ2-1; TRBD2 aligns across 7 bases. This CDR3 is built from 16 residues. The germline CDR1 and CDR2 sequences are SGHNT and YYREEE (reference sequence). The V and J ends lost 4 bases and 2 bases, in that order; junction bases with no gene match: 9. CDR3 in amino acids: CASSHGTTLTYNEQFF. Written as DNA, the CDR3 is TGTGCCAGCAGCCATGGGACTACCCTAACCTACAATGAGCAGTTCTTC.

Here the CDR3 DNA reads TGTGCCAGCAGCCTAGACGGACAAGGGAGAGTAACTTCTGGGGCCAACGTCCTGACTTTC. Residues: CASSLDGQGRVTSGANVLTF. The chain links TRBV14 to TRBJ2-6, with D perhaps being TRBD1 or TRBD2 (5 bases each). The CDR3 covers 20 residues. V lost 4 bases and J lost 1, with 23 bases in between. Germline CDR1 SGHDN, CDR2 FVKESK.

The gene calls are TRBV28 and TRBJ2-3, with D possibly matching TRBD2 (5 bases). Germline CDR1 reads MDHEN; CDR2 reads SYDVKM. V was pared by 8 bases and J by 5 bases, with 14 bases between. CDR3 length: 13 residues. Here the CDR3 reads CASYDGSGDTQYF. CDR3 nucleotides: TGTGCCAGCTACGACGGAAGCGGAGATACGCAGTATTTT.

Only a few counts were recorded for this clone. CDR3 in amino acids: CAISESRTGSIYNEQFF. The CDR3 DNA is TGTGCCATCAGTGAGTCTCGGACAGGGTCGATCTACAATGAGCAGTTCTTC. This chain joins TRBV10-3 and TRBJ2-1; 8 positions agree with TRBD1. The CDR3 covers 17 residues. V trimming: 0 bases; J trimming: 3 bases; junction bases outside the gene matches: 7. Germline CDR1 reads ENHRY; CDR2 reads SYGVKD.

V is TRBV9 and J is TRBJ2-7, with 7 bases that match TRBD2. Looked up from germline, CDR1 is SGDLS and CDR2 is YYNGEE. The CDR3 is 16 residues long. V was clipped by 0 bases and J by 0 bases; unmatched bases: 6. The CDR3 reads CASSVGASGFSYEQYF. CDR3 coding DNA: TGTGCCAGCAGCGTAGGGGCTAGCGGATTCTCCTACGAGCAGTACTTC.

The chain carries TRBV27 and TRBJ2-1, with D maybe TRBD1 (7 bases). There are 17 residues in the CDR3. Germline V gene sequence: CDR1 MNHEY, CDR2 SMNVEV (reference sequence). V was shortened by 5 bases and J by 4 bases, with 21 bases between the two germline ends. The CDR3 reads CASSPRLGQGGYNEQFF. CDR3 bases: TGTGCCAGCAGTCCCCGTTTAGGGCAGGGGGGTTACAATGAGCAGTTCTTC.

For this clone: The same CDR3 also results from other DNA sequences found in this sample. The chain combines TRBV18 with TRBJ2-5; TRBD1 might be the D (6 bases). This CDR3 has 13 amino acids. CDR1 and CDR2 from the germline V gene are KGHSH and LQKENI. V lost 2 bases, J lost 3 bases, and 7 bases lay in between. The CDR3 DNA follows: TGTGCCAGCTCACCAAACAGGGAAGAGACCCAGTACTTC. This sequence encodes CASSPNREETQYF.

This chain connects TRBV28 to TRBJ2-7; maybe TRBD2 (5 bases). The V end was cut by 5 bases, the J end by 3 bases, with 11 bases between. The CDR3 has 13 amino acids. CDR1 MDHEN and CDR2 SYDVKM come from the germline V gene. CDR3 residues: CASSVGEHYEQYF. In nucleotides, the CDR3 is TGTGCCAGCAGTGTGGGAGAGCACTACGAGCAGTACTTC.